This T cell receptor beta chain was profiled in a study of naive and memory T cell subsets. This clonotype was detected only a few times. The antigen remains undetermined. Trimming shortened V by 6 bases and J by 4 bases, and 8 bases separated the two germline ends. Germline CDR1 reads SGHDT; CDR2 reads YYEEEE. The CDR3 sequence is 11 residues long. Both TRBC1 and TRBC2 were covered by a beta constant-region primer of two equimolar oligonucleotides. The ligated cDNA underwent four PCR rounds using SP2 and nested alpha and beta constant-region primers. An oligonucleotide with the SP2 primer and a 12-nucleotide UMI was ligated to the cDNA 3' end. Each CDR3 protein gets one entry after TCRdb re-called the UMI-ligation and nested PCR reads with MiXCR. The sample carries fewer than 150,000 distinct CDR3 sequences, approximately 21% recorded once. General study findings and limits: In naive cells, over 95% of TCR sequences were seen only once. Especially in CD8 cells, naive repertoires contained a few larger clonotypes, possibly CD45RA-re-expressing memory cells. Clonotypes are single alpha or beta chains, not paired receptors.

Sequencing was performed on naive CD8+ T cells from blood. The receptor was derived from a human donor in good health. V gene TRBV5-6 combines with J gene TRBJ2-7; no firm D call. CDR3 DNA sequence: TGTGCCAGCACCGACGGGTACGAGCAGTACTTC. Translation: CASTDGYEQYF.